This TCR beta chain was sequenced in a study of CD8 T cells in ankylosing spondylitis. General study findings and limits: Reports say disease-linked clones showed up significantly more in matched ankylosing spondylitis synovial fluid. In peripheral blood, disease-linked CD8+ clones occurred at relatively low frequencies. Within ankylosing spondylitis blood, a TCR beta motif made up of several highly homologous variants appeared to be characteristic.

Only a few counts were recorded for this clonotype. The target antigen is unknown. With molecular barcodes, quantitative 5'-RACE was used to make the TCR beta libraries. TCRdb passed the 5' RACE reads through MiXCR, listing each CDR3 protein once. The sample lists about 540,000 distinct CDR3 sequences; roughly 13% were seen once. This sequence originates from a male donor with ankylosing spondylitis. The sample was blood, either unsorted or a sorted T cell fraction (not recorded which).

The chain's CDR3 is CASIVRQGETQYF. The CDR3, as DNA: TGTGCCAGTATAGTGAGGCAGGGGGAGACCCAGTACTTC. This chain connects TRBV11-2 to TRBJ2-5, with TRBD1 as a possible D gene (6 bases). The CDR3 is made up of 13 amino acids. The V and J ends lost 9 bases and 5 bases respectively, with 16 bases between them. Germline CDR1 and CDR2: SGHAT and FQNNGV.